This T cell receptor (beta chain) is drawn from a study of cytomegalovirus exposure and HLA in healthy donors. V was cut by 3 bases and J by 1 base, with 13 bases left in between. CDR1 and CDR2 (germline): LGHNA, YNFKEQ. CDR3 size: 15 residues. PCR amplification relied on 60 Vbeta primers (plus 13 Jbeta primers). Only in-frame clones appear in the TCRdb table, and some are missing; sequencing was by immunoSEQ multiplex PCR. The table records some 190,000 clones, 77% of them present only once. To note about this clone: Its antigen is unknown.

Findings and caveats of the study: Usually a TCR sequence was rare, but some public TCRs were found in many donors. Reported results showed that the classifier diagnosed cytomegalovirus status with high specificity and sensitivity. Donor immune exposure was known only as CMV serostatus.

The material sequenced was PBMCs. The chain joins TRBV4-2 to TRBJ2-7; D possibly corresponds to TRBD2 (5 bases). This clonotype was obtained from a man younger than 35 in good health and CMV-seronegative. The CDR3 DNA sequence: TGTGCCAGCAGCCAGGTGTTAAGCGGATCCTACGAGCAGTACTTC. It encodes CASSQVLSGSYEQYF.